What follows describes a single T cell receptor (beta chain). Seattle patient enrollment occurred during active infection, with longitudinal follow-up thereafter. The sample comes from a study of blood T cell repertoires in COVID-19. Study as a whole: The United States, Italy and Spain supplied acute and convalescent COVID-19 samples. From T cells, B-cell-depleted T cells, or PBMCs came the material, which was cDNA or gDNA.

The CDR3 consists of 16 residues. Trimming at V came to 10 bases and at J to 3 bases, leaving 9 bases not matched to a gene. The germline CDR1 and CDR2 sequences are SNHLY and FYNNEI. Original processing methods: Amplifying reference gene primers gave estimates of nucleated cell counts. The repertoire was sequenced with immunoSEQ multiplex PCR; TCRdb's copy has only in-frame clones and lacks some. The V and J calls and clone size are taken from that table; D and trimming were inferred from the DNA. The table records 250,000 or so clones, approximately 90% of them present only once. The chain combines TRBV2 with TRBJ2-2; 12 bases agree with TRBD2. The sample taken for sequencing was peripheral blood. The TCR originated in a man under 40 with COVID-19, enrolled during active disease. In DNA form, the CDR3 reads TGTGCCACAAAGACTAGCGGGGGCTATTACACCGGGGAGCTGTTTTTT. Translated: CATKTSGGYYTGELFF.